What follows describes a single TCR beta chain. The sample comes from a study of blood T cell repertoires in COVID-19. Whole-study context: Acute-phase and convalescent COVID-19 samples originated in the United States, Italy and Spain. PBMCs, B-cell-depleted T cells, or T cells provided the cDNA or gDNA that made up the material.

The protocol was immunoSEQ multiplex PCR, while the TCRdb copy is restricted to in-frame clones and leaves out a portion. The table shows fewer than 15,000 clones, with 85% to 90% occurring only once. Input material: peripheral blood. The sequence was obtained from a human donor with active COVID-19. The donor label of this sample is uncertain.

The CDR3 sequence is CASSFSVGGGPSAFF. In DNA, the CDR3 is TGTGCCAGCAGCTTCTCGGTTGGGGGAGGGCCCTCAGCTTTCTTT. V gene TRBV7-3 combines with J gene TRBJ1-1; tentative D call: TRBD1 (5 bases). V was cut by 3 bases and J by 10 bases, with 21 bases left in between. This CDR3 comprises 15 residues. Per the germline V gene, CDR1 is SGHTA and CDR2 is FQGTGA.